A selection of T cell receptor beta chains follows, all from one sample in a study of cytomegalovirus exposure and HLA in healthy donors. Sequencing used immunoSEQ multiplex PCR; TCRdb keeps in-frame clones, though not all of them. The repertoire holds 150,000 to 200,000 clones, with 85% as singletons. The sample consisted of PBMCs. The receptor source for this set is a man between 18 and 35 years old in good health and CMV-seropositive. CDR3s include the opening cysteine and the closing phenylalanine or tryptophan. Fields, in order: V gene, D gene, clone size, J gene, CDR3 DNA, CDR3 protein. D genes are given only for firm matches. Some rows have no size entry. The others give once, few or many, or a class for an expanded clone.

v_gene: TRBV5-1; d_gene: TRBD1; abundance: NA; j_gene: TRBJ1-1; CDR3nt: TGCGCCAGCAGCCCCGGACAGGGAGACACTGAAGCTTTCTTT; CDR3aa: CASSPGQGDTEAFF
v_gene: TRBV6-6; d_gene: NA; abundance: NA; j_gene: TRBJ1-5; CDR3nt: TGTGCCAGCAGTTACTCACATGAATATAGCAATCAGCCCCAGCATTTT; CDR3aa: CASSYSHEYSNQPQHF
v_gene: TRBV30; d_gene: NA; abundance: NA; j_gene: TRBJ2-6; CDR3nt: TGTGCCTGGAGTGTCTTTGGGGCCAACGTCCTGACTTTC; CDR3aa: CAWSVFGANVLTF
v_gene: TRBV5-1; d_gene: TRBD2; abundance: NA; j_gene: TRBJ2-7; CDR3nt: TGCGCCAGCAGCCTTACTAGCGGGAGGACCTACGAGCAGTACTTC; CDR3aa: CASSLTSGRTYEQYF
v_gene: TRBV28; d_gene: TRBD2; abundance: NA; j_gene: TRBJ2-1; CDR3nt: TGTGCCAGCAGCTTTGGGTCCTGGGTGCGGGGGGGCAATGAGCAGTTCTTC; CDR3aa: CASSFGSWVRGGNEQFF
v_gene: TRBV6-4; d_gene: NA; abundance: NA; j_gene: TRBJ1-1; CDR3nt: TGTGCCAGCAGTGACTCGAGTCGAGGTATCCTAAGTACTTTCTTT; CDR3aa: CASSDSSRGILSTFF
v_gene: TRBV5-6; d_gene: NA; abundance: NA; j_gene: TRBJ2-1; CDR3nt: TGTGCCAGCAGCTTCCTGGGAGGTGAGCAGTTCTTC; CDR3aa: CASSFLGGEQFF
v_gene: TRBV5-3; d_gene: NA; abundance: NA; j_gene: TRBJ1-1; CDR3nt: TGTGCCAGAAGCCGCCCAAGGGGGAACACTGAAGCTTTCTTT; CDR3aa: CARSRPRGNTEAFF
v_gene: TRBV6-5; d_gene: NA; abundance: NA; j_gene: TRBJ1-5; CDR3nt: TGTGCCAGCAGTTCGGGACAAATTAATCAGCCCCAGCATTTT; CDR3aa: CASSSGQINQPQHF
v_gene: TRBV19; d_gene: NA; abundance: NA; j_gene: TRBJ2-1; CDR3nt: TGTGCCAGTAGTCCTTCCTCCGAGCGGAGCTCCTACAATGAGCAGTTCTTC; CDR3aa: CASSPSSERSSYNEQFF
v_gene: TRBV30; d_gene: NA; abundance: few; j_gene: TRBJ1-5; CDR3nt: TGTGCCTGGAGTCGGTATAGCAATCAGCCCCAGCATTTT; CDR3aa: CAWSRYSNQPQHF
v_gene: TRBV27; d_gene: TRBD1; abundance: NA; j_gene: TRBJ1-5; CDR3nt: TGTGCCAGCAGTTTACTCCCCCCGGGACAGGGGAATCAGCCCCAGCATTTT; CDR3aa: CASSLLPPGQGNQPQHF
v_gene: TRBV12-5; d_gene: TRBD1; abundance: NA; j_gene: TRBJ2-7; CDR3nt: TGTGCTAGTGGGGGACAGGGATGCGAGCAGTACTTC; CDR3aa: CASGGQGCEQYF
v_gene: TRBV27; d_gene: TRBD1; abundance: NA; j_gene: TRBJ1-2; CDR3nt: TGTGCCAGCGGCCAGGGGGCATGGGGCTACACCTTC; CDR3aa: CASGQGAWGYTF
v_gene: TRBV28; d_gene: TRBD1; abundance: NA; j_gene: TRBJ2-1; CDR3nt: TGTGCCAGCAGTTTGGTGGTCGGGACAGGAGACAATGAGCAGTTCTTC; CDR3aa: CASSLVVGTGDNEQFF
v_gene: TRBV2; d_gene: TRBD2; abundance: NA; j_gene: TRBJ2-3; CDR3nt: TGTGCCCTAGCGGGAGAGGTTGGAGATACGCAGTATTTT; CDR3aa: CALAGEVGDTQYF
v_gene: TRBV9; d_gene: NA; abundance: once; j_gene: TRBJ2-3; CDR3nt: TGTGCCAGCAGCGCCTTAGGACAGTCCACAGATACGCAGTATTTT; CDR3aa: CASSALGQSTDTQYF
v_gene: TRBV10-1; d_gene: TRBD1; abundance: NA; j_gene: TRBJ2-7; CDR3nt: TGCGCCAGCAGTCCTGGACAGGGGGCATTAATCCAGCAGTACTTC; CDR3aa: CASSPGQGALIQQYF
v_gene: TRBV9; d_gene: NA; abundance: NA; j_gene: TRBJ1-2; CDR3nt: TGTGCCAGCAGCGTAGCTCAGTCGGGCTACACCTTC; CDR3aa: CASSVAQSGYTF
v_gene: TRBV6-6; d_gene: NA; abundance: NA; j_gene: TRBJ2-1; CDR3nt: TGTGCCAGCAGTTGGGACTCTTACAATGAGCAGTTCTTC; CDR3aa: CASSWDSYNEQFF
v_gene: TRBV7-9; d_gene: TRBD2; abundance: NA; j_gene: TRBJ2-2; CDR3nt: TGTGCCAGCAGCTTAGTGGTACGGGGGGACACCGGGGAGCTGTTTTTT; CDR3aa: CASSLVVRGDTGELFF
v_gene: TRBV28; d_gene: NA; abundance: NA; j_gene: TRBJ1-1; CDR3nt: TGTGCCAGCAGTTCACAGGGATACACTGAAGCTTTCTTT; CDR3aa: CASSSQGYTEAFF
v_gene: TRBV4-1; d_gene: TRBD2; abundance: NA; j_gene: TRBJ2-5; CDR3nt: TGCGCCAGCAGCCAAGATGAATCGGGGGGGGGAGAGACCCAGTACTTC; CDR3aa: CASSQDESGGGETQYF
v_gene: TRBV6-6; d_gene: NA; abundance: NA; j_gene: TRBJ2-7; CDR3nt: TGTGCCAGCAGTTACTACGCCCCAGGGGAAGAGCAGTACTTC; CDR3aa: CASSYYAPGEEQYF
v_gene: TRBV4-1; d_gene: TRBD1; abundance: NA; j_gene: TRBJ1-1; CDR3nt: TGCGCCAGCAGCCCCAGGACAGGTTTCACTGAAGCTTTCTTT; CDR3aa: CASSPRTGFTEAFF
v_gene: TRBV5-4; d_gene: TRBD2; abundance: NA; j_gene: TRBJ2-7; CDR3nt: TGTGCCAGCACCCGCCTCCGGACTAGCGGAGCTTCTAGCTCCTACGAGCAGTACTTC; CDR3aa: CASTRLRTSGASSSYEQYF
v_gene: TRBV6-5; d_gene: NA; abundance: NA; j_gene: TRBJ2-5; CDR3nt: TGTGCCAGTTCATTGGGGGGAGTAGAAGAGACCCAGTACTTC; CDR3aa: CASSLGGVEETQYF
v_gene: TRBV28; d_gene: NA; abundance: once; j_gene: TRBJ1-2; CDR3nt: TGTGCCAGCAGTTTATCGGCAGGGTACTATGGCTACACCTTC; CDR3aa: CASSLSAGYYGYTF
v_gene: TRBV7-9; d_gene: TRBD1; abundance: once; j_gene: TRBJ1-1; CDR3nt: TGTGCCAGCAGTTTTCAGGGGGGGAACACTGAAGCTTTCTTT; CDR3aa: CASSFQGGNTEAFF
v_gene: TRBV4-1; d_gene: NA; abundance: NA; j_gene: TRBJ1-6; CDR3nt: TGCGCCAGCAGCCAAGCGGGTCAGGGTGAGACCTATAATTCACCCCTCCACTTT; CDR3aa: CASSQAGQGETYNSPLHF
v_gene: TRBV9; d_gene: NA; abundance: once; j_gene: TRBJ1-3; CDR3nt: TGTGCCAGCAGCGTAGGCCGGGGAGAAAACACCATATATTTT; CDR3aa: CASSVGRGENTIYF
v_gene: TRBV7-9; d_gene: TRBD2; abundance: NA; j_gene: TRBJ2-5; CDR3nt: TGTGCCAGCAGCTTCGGCGGGGGGAAAGAGACCCAGTACTTC; CDR3aa: CASSFGGGKETQYF
v_gene: TRBV11-3; d_gene: NA; abundance: NA; j_gene: TRBJ1-1; CDR3nt: TGTGCCAGCAGCTTAGGAACAGGAAATTTTCTGGTCACTGAAGCTTTCTTT; CDR3aa: CASSLGTGNFLVTEAFF
v_gene: TRBV6-4; d_gene: NA; abundance: few; j_gene: TRBJ2-3; CDR3nt: TGTGCCAGCAGTGCTAGCGGCACAGATACGCAGTATTTT; CDR3aa: CASSASGTDTQYF
v_gene: TRBV27; d_gene: TRBD1; abundance: NA; j_gene: TRBJ1-4; CDR3nt: TGTGCCAGCAGTTTCCTAACAGGGGGCAGGCGTGAAAAACTGTTTTTT; CDR3aa: CASSFLTGGRREKLFF
v_gene: TRBV27; d_gene: TRBD1; abundance: NA; j_gene: TRBJ2-5; CDR3nt: TGTGCCAGCAGTTTATTGGGACAGGGACAAGAGACCCAGTACTTC; CDR3aa: CASSLLGQGQETQYF
v_gene: TRBV4-1; d_gene: TRBD2; abundance: NA; j_gene: TRBJ2-1; CDR3nt: TGCGCCAGCAGCCGAGTGGCCCTAGCGGGAGACTACAATGAGCAGTTCTTC; CDR3aa: CASSRVALAGDYNEQFF
v_gene: TRBV18; d_gene: NA; abundance: NA; j_gene: TRBJ1-2; CDR3nt: TGTGCCAGCTCACCACTTACACTCGGGGAGGGCTACACCTTC; CDR3aa: CASSPLTLGEGYTF
v_gene: TRBV5-1; d_gene: NA; abundance: NA; j_gene: TRBJ2-2; CDR3nt: TGCGCCAGCAGCTTGCGAGCGCTTCCGAACACCGGGGAGCTGTTTTTT; CDR3aa: CASSLRALPNTGELFF
v_gene: TRBV28; d_gene: NA; abundance: NA; j_gene: TRBJ2-5; CDR3nt: TGTGCCAGCAGTTTCGCCGGGGATGAGACCCAGTACTTC; CDR3aa: CASSFAGDETQYF
v_gene: TRBV4-2; d_gene: NA; abundance: NA; j_gene: TRBJ1-4; CDR3nt: TGTGCCAGCAGCCAAGATCAGGGAAAACTGTTTTTT; CDR3aa: CASSQDQGKLFF
v_gene: TRBV6-5; d_gene: NA; abundance: NA; j_gene: TRBJ2-3; CDR3nt: TGTGCCAGCAGTTACGGGGGGGGCGGCACAGATACGCAGTATTTT; CDR3aa: CASSYGGGGTDTQYF
v_gene: TRBV2; d_gene: TRBD2; abundance: NA; j_gene: TRBJ2-2; CDR3nt: TGTGCCAGCAGGCGGGGCGGGGGGGAAACCGCCGGGGAGCTGTTTTTT; CDR3aa: CASRRGGGETAGELFF
v_gene: TRBV30; d_gene: TRBD1; abundance: NA; j_gene: TRBJ1-3; CDR3nt: TGTGCCTGGGATCCGGGACAGGGAAGAAACACCATATATTTT; CDR3aa: CAWDPGQGRNTIYF
v_gene: TRBV27; d_gene: TRBD1; abundance: NA; j_gene: TRBJ1-2; CDR3nt: TGTGCCAGCATGAAGAGACAGGGAGCTAACTATGGCTACACCTTC; CDR3aa: CASMKRQGANYGYTF
v_gene: TRBV25-1; d_gene: NA; abundance: NA; j_gene: TRBJ2-5; CDR3nt: TGTGCCAGCAGTGACGGGGGTTTTAAGACCCAGTACTTC; CDR3aa: CASSDGGFKTQYF
v_gene: TRBV15; d_gene: NA; abundance: NA; j_gene: TRBJ2-2; CDR3nt: TGTGCCACCAGCAGAGACAGCGGACCCGGGGAGCTGTTTTTT; CDR3aa: CATSRDSGPGELFF
v_gene: TRBV11-2; d_gene: TRBD2; abundance: NA; j_gene: TRBJ2-3; CDR3nt: TGTGCCAGCAGCTTAGCCCTCTTTCTAGCGGGGGGGCCGGGAGATACGCAGTATTTT; CDR3aa: CASSLALFLAGGPGDTQYF
v_gene: TRBV5-5; d_gene: TRBD1; abundance: few; j_gene: TRBJ1-6; CDR3nt: TGTGCCAGCAGCTTGTTATGGAGGCAGGGGGTAAATTCACCCCTCCACTTT; CDR3aa: CASSLLWRQGVNSPLHF
v_gene: TRBV7-2; d_gene: TRBD1; abundance: NA; j_gene: TRBJ1-2; CDR3nt: TGTGCCAGCAGCTTGGACAGGATAAACTATGGCTACACCTTC; CDR3aa: CASSLDRINYGYTF
v_gene: TRBV7-9; d_gene: NA; abundance: NA; j_gene: TRBJ1-2; CDR3nt: TGTGCCAGCAGCTTATTGGCAGGGGATGGCTACACCTTC; CDR3aa: CASSLLAGDGYTF